A single sample is the source of the 16 T cell receptor beta chains below, sequenced in a study of T cell responses to AZD1222 COVID-19 vaccine (dated by TCRdb to the early 2020s). The library was built by means of the immunoSEQ multiplex PCR assay. The source is immuneACCESS, and TCRdb retained only in-frame sequences with V and J called. Part of the clones is not carried over; for the studies checked, unresolved V genes explain less than half of this, and the remainder is unexplained. The sample records 250,000 to 300,000 clones, around 92% of which are singletons. The top ten hold 0.5% to 0.65% of the sample. In light of the paper, this sample's time point label describes: about 28 days (+/-7) after the second vaccine dose. The material was peripheral blood, obtained 28 days after the second AZD1222 dose. The receptors here all came from an adult who received the AZD1222 COVID-19 vaccine.

The chain couples TRBV7-9 to TRBJ1-1; D gene uncertain. Per germline, CDR1 SEHNR and CDR2 FQNEAQ (reference sequence). The V end lost 5 bases, the J end lost 7 bases, and 11 bases lay between the germline ends. The CDR3 loop spans 12 amino acids. The CDR3 DNA is TGTGCCAGCAGCCGAGGGTCGGTTGAAGCTTTCTTT. Its translation is CASSRGSVEAFF.

Written as DNA, the CDR3 is TGCGCCAGCAGCCAAGCGGGGGCTGGAAACACCATATATTTT. As protein: CASSQAGAGNTIYF. The V call is TRBV4-1, the J call TRBJ1-3, with D perhaps matching TRBD1 (5 bases). The CDR3 covers 14 residues. V was shortened by 1 base and J by 2 bases, with 6 bases between the two germline ends. Germline V gene sequence: CDR1 MGHRA, CDR2 YSYEKL.

This chain connects TRBV5-1 to TRBJ2-3; TRBD2 matches at 11 bases. This CDR3 spans 13 amino acids. Germline assignment: CDR1 SGHRS and CDR2 YFSETQ. The V and J ends lost 7 bases and 5 bases, in that order; junction bases with no gene match: 3. DNA for the CDR3: TGCGCCAGCTCTAGCGGGGGGAGAGATACGCAGTATTTT. Translated, it gives CASSSGGRDTQYF.

The V gene is TRBV27, the J gene TRBJ1-3, with TRBD1 identical over 8 bases. Trimming removed 4 bases from V and 5 bases from J; junction bases left unmatched: 4. The CDR3 length is 14 residues. CDR1 MNHEY and CDR2 SMNVEV come from the germline V gene (reference sequence). This CDR3 is CASSSTGGRNTIYF. In DNA, the CDR3 is TGTGCCAGCAGTTCCACAGGGGGTAGAAACACCATATATTTT.

The chain combines TRBV29-1 with TRBJ1-1; D gene unclear. The V end lost 7 bases, the J end lost 0 bases, and 15 bases lay between the germline ends. Germline CDR1 reads SQVTM; CDR2 reads ANQGSEA. The CDR3 has 14 amino acids. The CDR3 reads CSARESSVNTEAFF. In DNA form, the CDR3 reads TGCAGCGCCCGAGAGTCTAGTGTGAACACTGAAGCTTTCTTT.

The chain uses TRBV11-2 and TRBJ2-1, with a weak D call TRBD2 (6 bases). Deletions cut 0 bases from V and 8 bases from J, with 8 bases between. Per germline, CDR1 SGHAT and CDR2 FQNNGV. The CDR3 contains 13 residues. CDR3 protein: CASSLDPGDEQFF. The CDR3 bases are TGTGCCAGCAGCTTAGATCCGGGGGATGAGCAGTTCTTC.

The genes are TRBV7-6 and TRBJ1-5; possibly TRBD1 for D (5 bases). CDR3 size: 13 residues. Germline V gene data show CDR1 as SGHVS and CDR2 as FNYEAQ. The V end lost 5 bases, the J end lost 3 bases, and 8 bases lay between the germline ends. The CDR3 coding sequence is TGTGCCAGCAGCCAGGGACTCAATCAGCCCCAGCATTTT. It yields the protein CASSQGLNQPQHF.

The V gene is TRBV5-4, the J gene TRBJ2-2, with D perhaps TRBD2 (5 bases). Germline V gene data show CDR1 as SGHNT and CDR2 as YYREEE (reference sequence). V was pared by 0 bases and J by 5 bases, with 11 bases between. There are 15 residues in the CDR3. CDR3 bases: TGTGCCAGCAGCTTGGGTGGACCGGGGACCGGGGAGCTGTTTTTT. This codes for CASSLGGPGTGELFF.

The rearrangement joins TRBV7-9 to TRBJ2-1; 8 bases agree with TRBD2. Germline V gene sequence: CDR1 SEHNR, CDR2 FQNEAQ (reference sequence). CDR3 length: 16 residues. Losses at the gene ends were 8 bases for V and 3 bases for J; bases not matched to a gene: 12. The CDR3 coding sequence is TGTGCCAGCCCCGACCTGGAGCGGGGGTTCTACAATGAGCAGTTCTTC. Its translation: CASPDLERGFYNEQFF. Supplemented by reference TRBV7-9 and TRBJ2-1, the full variable domain reads DTGVSQNPRHKITKRGQNVTFRCDPISEHNRLYWYRQTLGQGPEFLTYFQNEAQLEKSRLLSDRFSAERPKGSFSTLEIQRTEQGDSAMYLCASPDLERGFYNEQFFGPGTRLTVL.

This rearrangement joins TRBV30 to TRBJ2-7, with 10 bases lining up with TRBD1. CDR3 length equals 13 residues. CDR1 is GTSNPN and CDR2 is SVGIG in the germline V gene (reference sequence). V lost 4 bases and J lost 4; bases outside the gene matches: 4. As DNA, the CDR3 is TGTGCCTGGACTCGGACAGGGGGTTACGAGCAGTACTTC. Its translation: CAWTRTGGYEQYF.

The V and J genes are TRBV3-1 (or the pseudogene TRBV3-2) and TRBJ2-1, with D possibly matching TRBD1 (5 bases). The CDR3 covers 15 residues. V lost 4 bases, J lost 0 bases, and 10 bases lay in between. In germline, CDR1 is LGHDT, CDR2 YNNKEL (reference sequence). This CDR3 reads CASSRDRSSYNEQFF. The CDR3 DNA follows: TGTGCCAGCAGCCGCGACAGAAGCTCCTACAATGAGCAGTTCTTC.

This chain links TRBV5-5 with TRBJ2-7, with 8 bases lining up with TRBD1. Germline V gives CDR1 SGHKS, CDR2 YYEKEE (reference sequence). V lost 0 bases, J lost 2 bases, and 13 bases stayed unmatched. This CDR3 is 18 amino acids long. The CDR3 DNA reads TGTGCCAGCAGCTTGGGGCGTTTCGGGACAGGAGGCACCTACGAGCAGTACTTC. It codes for CASSLGRFGTGGTYEQYF.

The chain uses TRBV15 and TRBJ2-1; 11 bases fit TRBD2. The germline gives CDR1 LNHNV, CDR2 YYDKDF (reference sequence). The V gene end was trimmed by 0 bases and the J gene end by 7 bases; junction bases not matched to a gene: 2. The length of the CDR3 is 15 residues. This chain's CDR3 is CATSRDSGRANEQFF. CDR3 bases: TGTGCCACCAGCAGAGATAGCGGGAGGGCAAATGAGCAGTTCTTC.

J is TRBJ2-2 and V is TRBV7-9; D could derive from TRBD1 or TRBD2 (6 bases each). The CDR3 spans 16 residues. CDR1 and CDR2 from the germline V gene are SEHNR and FQNEAQ (reference sequence). The germline V and J ends were trimmed by 5 bases and 3 bases, with 16 bases remaining between them. CDR3 sequence (DNA): TGTGCCAGCAGCGGCCGGGGGCGGGGCCACACCGGGGAGCTGTTTTTT. This encodes CASSGRGRGHTGELFF.

V usage is TRBV3-1 (or the pseudogene TRBV3-2) and J usage is TRBJ2-1; D remains unclear. The germline V gene encodes CDR1 LGHDT and CDR2 YNNKEL (reference sequence). This CDR3 comprises 15 residues. V lost 0 bases to trimming and J lost 2 bases, with 8 bases between them. The CDR3 here is CASSQDNLPYNEQFF. As DNA, the CDR3 is TGTGCCAGCAGCCAAGATAACCTACCCTACAATGAGCAGTTCTTC.

The chain joins TRBV9 to TRBJ2-3, with 7 positions matching TRBD1. J was trimmed by 3 bases and V by 3 bases; bases with no gene match: 4. The CDR3 spans 14 residues. Germline lookup yields CDR1 SGDLS and CDR2 YYNGEE. CDR3 in amino acids: CASSARGQTDTQYF. CDR3 DNA: TGTGCCAGCAGCGCAAGGGGGCAGACAGATACGCAGTATTTT.